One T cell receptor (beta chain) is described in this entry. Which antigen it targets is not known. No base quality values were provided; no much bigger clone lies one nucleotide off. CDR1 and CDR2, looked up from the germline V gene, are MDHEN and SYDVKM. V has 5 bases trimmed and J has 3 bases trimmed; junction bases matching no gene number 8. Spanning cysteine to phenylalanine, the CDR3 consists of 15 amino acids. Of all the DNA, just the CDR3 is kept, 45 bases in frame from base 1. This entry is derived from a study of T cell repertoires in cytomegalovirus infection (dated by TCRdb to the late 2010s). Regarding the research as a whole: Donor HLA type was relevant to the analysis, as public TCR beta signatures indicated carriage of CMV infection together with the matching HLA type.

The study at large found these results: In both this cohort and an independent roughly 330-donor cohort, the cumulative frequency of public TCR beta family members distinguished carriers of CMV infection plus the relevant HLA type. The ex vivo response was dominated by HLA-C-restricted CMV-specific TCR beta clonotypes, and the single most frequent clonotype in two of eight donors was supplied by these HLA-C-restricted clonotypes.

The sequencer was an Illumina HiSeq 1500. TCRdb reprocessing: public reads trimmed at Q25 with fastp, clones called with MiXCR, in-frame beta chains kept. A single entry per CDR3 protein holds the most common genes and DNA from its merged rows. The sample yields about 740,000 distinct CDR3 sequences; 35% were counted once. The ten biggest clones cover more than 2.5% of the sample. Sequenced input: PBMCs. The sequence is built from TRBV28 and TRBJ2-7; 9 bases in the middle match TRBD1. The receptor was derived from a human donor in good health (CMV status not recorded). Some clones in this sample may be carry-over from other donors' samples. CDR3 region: CASSKSGTGIYEQYF. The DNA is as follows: TGTGCCAGCAGTAAGAGTGGGACAGGGATCTACGAGCAGTACTTC.